A single T cell receptor (beta chain) is shown here with its context. This record comes from a study of Ad26.COV2.S vaccination and SARS-CoV-2 variants. Study-level information: By the intramuscular route, Ad26.COV2.S was given once, or twice 56 days apart.

This table comes from immunoSEQ multiplex PCR, and its TCRdb copy is limited to in-frame clones, with some not included. The sample lists about 250,000 clones, approximately 88% occurring once. The V and J ends lost 5 bases and 2 bases, in that order; junction bases with no gene match: 3. The germline gives CDR1 MNHEY, CDR2 SVGEGT. The length of the CDR3 is 13 residues. This sample's treatment: around 19 received Ad26.COV2.S at low or high dose, single or two shots; about 5 received placebo; per-sample allocation not given. The samples date from day 63 after the first vaccine or placebo injection. The origin of this receptor is a person between 18 and 60 years old who received the Ad26.COV2.S COVID-19 vaccine or a placebo. This material consisted of peripheral blood, taken in a trial of Ad26.COV2.S vaccine versus placebo. The rearrangement joins TRBV6-2 or TRBV6-3 to TRBJ2-7; 7 positions agree with TRBD1. The chain's CDR3 is CASSPTGPYEQYF. The CDR3 DNA reads TGTGCCAGCAGTCCGACAGGGCCCTACGAGCAGTACTTC.